This is a list of T cell receptor beta chains from one sample in a study of a mutant IDH1 vaccine in newly diagnosed glioma. The repertoire was sequenced with immunoSEQ multiplex PCR; TCRdb's copy has only in-frame clones and lacks some. This table has around 50,000 clones, more than 60% appearing once. What these receptors recognize is not known. This sample comprised PBMCs, obtained from a glioma patient whose treatment included an IDH1 peptide vaccine. The receptors originated from a man aged 35 to 55 with glioma. CDR3s include the opening cysteine and the closing phenylalanine or tryptophan. Fields, in order: J gene, clone size, D gene, V gene, CDR3 protein, CDR3 DNA. The D gene is left open where the match is weak. Clone size appears in some rows only: once, few, many, or a class for an expanded clone.

>TRBJ1-3|-|-|TRBV30
CAWSGTNLRNTIYF
TGTGCCTGGAGTGGGACAAACCTAAGAAACACCATATATTTT
>TRBJ1-3|-|-|TRBV5-1
CASSLSLPSSGNTIYF
TGCGCCAGCAGCTTGTCCTTACCGAGCTCTGGAAACACCATATATTTT
>TRBJ2-7|few|-|TRBV30
CAWSRDLYEQYF
TGTGCCTGGAGTCGTGATCTCTACGAGCAGTACTTC
>TRBJ1-5|-|TRBD1|TRBV2
CASSEHRGDQPQHF
TGTGCCAGCAGTGAGCACAGGGGCGATCAGCCCCAGCATTTT
>TRBJ2-7|-|-|TRBV7-2
CASHRDSYEQYF
TGTGCCAGCCATAGAGACTCCTACGAGCAGTACTTC
>TRBJ2-1|-|TRBD2|TRBV5-6
CASRTSGGAFSEQFF
TGTGCCAGCAGGACCAGCGGGGGGGCCTTTAGTGAGCAGTTCTTC
>TRBJ1-5|few|-|TRBV18
CASSQGKGNQPQHF
TGTGCCAGCTCACAGGGGAAGGGCAATCAGCCCCAGCATTTT
>TRBJ1-2|-|TRBD1|TRBV30
CAWTTDRGYGYTF
TGTGCCTGGACGACGGACAGGGGCTATGGCTACACCTTC
>TRBJ2-3|few|-|TRBV29-1
CSVAGDTDTQYF
TGCAGCGTTGCAGGAGACACAGATACGCAGTATTTT
>TRBJ2-7|-|TRBD2|TRBV2
CASSGLAGDSSYEQYF
TGTGCCAGCAGCGGACTAGCGGGGGACAGCTCCTACGAGCAGTACTTC
>TRBJ1-2|-|-|TRBV29-1
CSVEFRFVDGYTF
TGCAGCGTTGAGTTCAGGTTCGTGGATGGCTACACCTTC
>TRBJ1-4|-|-|TRBV29-1
CSTVGVGEKLFF
TGCAGCACGGTGGGGGTGGGTGAAAAACTGTTTTTT
>TRBJ2-7|-|TRBD1|TRBV2
CASSGTASSYEQYF
TGTGCCAGCAGCGGGACAGCTAGCTCCTACGAGCAGTACTTC
>TRBJ1-1|few|-|TRBV5-1
CASSFTGRTEAFF
TGCGCCAGCAGCTTCACAGGGCGGACTGAAGCTTTCTTT
>TRBJ1-2|-|-|TRBV6-5
CASSYGLHYGYTF
TGTGCCAGCAGTTACGGGTTGCACTATGGCTACACCTTC
>TRBJ1-6|-|TRBD1|TRBV10-2
CASSADRGGSPLHF
TGCGCCAGCAGCGCGGACAGGGGTGGTTCACCCCTCCACTTT
>TRBJ2-5|-|TRBD1|TRBV30
CAWETGPETQYF
TGTGCCTGGGAGACAGGGCCGGAGACCCAGTACTTC
>TRBJ1-5|-|TRBD1|TRBV2
CASRQGPNQPQHF
TGTGCCAGCAGACAGGGGCCAAATCAGCCCCAGCATTTT
>TRBJ2-2|-|-|TRBV6-5
CAAIASSGELFF
TGTGCCGCAATTGCGTCTTCCGGGGAGCTGTTTTTT
>TRBJ1-5|-|-|TRBV2
CASSVDRTSNQPQHF
TGTGCCAGCAGTGTAGACAGGACCAGCAATCAGCCCCAGCATTTT
>TRBJ2-5|-|TRBD2|TRBV5-5
CASSLDLAGGTQYF
TGTGCCAGCAGCTTGGATCTGGCGGGGGGGACCCAGTACTTC
>TRBJ1-2|-|-|TRBV6-1
CASSERYRPRGYGYTF
TGTGCCAGCAGTGAACGGTACAGGCCTCGTGGCTATGGCTACACCTTC
>TRBJ2-7|-|TRBD1|TRBV2
CASRITGTGGGQYF
TGTGCCAGCAGGATCACCGGGACAGGGGGCGGGCAGTACTTC
>TRBJ1-3|once|TRBD1|TRBV2
CASSQGQLSGNTIYF
TGTGCCAGCAGCCAGGGACAGCTCTCTGGAAACACCATATATTTT
>TRBJ2-7|-|-|TRBV29-1
CSVRGSYEQYF
TGCAGCGTTAGGGGCTCCTACGAGCAGTACTTC
>TRBJ1-1|-|TRBD1|TRBV2
CASSTGQLNTEAFF
TGTGCCAGCAGTACGGGACAGCTAAACACTGAAGCTTTCTTT
>TRBJ2-2|-|-|TRBV5-4
CASSQTGSNTGELFF
TGTGCCAGCAGCCAGACAGGTTCGAACACCGGGGAGCTGTTTTTT
>TRBJ1-1|-|-|TRBV7-6
CASKTGWDTEAFF
TGTGCCAGCAAGACAGGCTGGGACACTGAAGCTTTCTTT